This TCR beta chain was recovered during a study of resident and recirculating memory T cells in vitiligo. Study-wide results and caveats: Vitiligo lesions lacked a unique dominant clone, and clonality varied. Different lesions suggested infiltration by different T cell clones.

CDR3 size: 15 residues. The germline V and J ends were trimmed by 1 base and 4 bases, with 12 bases remaining between them. The germline CDR1 and CDR2 sequences are LGHNA and YSLEER. TCRdb keeps only in-frame clones here, not all; method: immunoSEQ multiplex PCR. The sample holds around 70,000 clones, approximately 90% seen once. For this clone: The antigen remains unidentified.

The J gene is TRBJ2-3, the V gene TRBV4-3; perhaps TRBD2 as D (7 bases). The source is a male donor with vitiligo. The sample comprised blood. In nucleotides, the CDR3 is TGCGCCAGCAGCCAAGCGGGGGGCGCGTCAGATACGCAGTATTTT. This encodes CASSQAGGASDTQYF.